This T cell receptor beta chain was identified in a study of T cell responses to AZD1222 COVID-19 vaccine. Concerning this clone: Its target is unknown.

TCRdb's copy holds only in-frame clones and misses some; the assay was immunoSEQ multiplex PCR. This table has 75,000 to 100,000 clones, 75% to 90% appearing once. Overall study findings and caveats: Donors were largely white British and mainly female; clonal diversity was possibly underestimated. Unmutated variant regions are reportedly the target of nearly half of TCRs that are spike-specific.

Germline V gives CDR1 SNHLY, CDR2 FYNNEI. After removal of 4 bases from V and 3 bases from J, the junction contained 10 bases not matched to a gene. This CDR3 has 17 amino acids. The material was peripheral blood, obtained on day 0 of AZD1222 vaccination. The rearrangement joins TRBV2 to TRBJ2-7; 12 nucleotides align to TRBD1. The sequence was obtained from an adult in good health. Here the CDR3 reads CASSGDRGLRGGYEQYF. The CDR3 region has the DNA TGTGCCAGCAGTGGGGACAGGGGGCTGAGAGGGGGCTACGAGCAGTACTTC.